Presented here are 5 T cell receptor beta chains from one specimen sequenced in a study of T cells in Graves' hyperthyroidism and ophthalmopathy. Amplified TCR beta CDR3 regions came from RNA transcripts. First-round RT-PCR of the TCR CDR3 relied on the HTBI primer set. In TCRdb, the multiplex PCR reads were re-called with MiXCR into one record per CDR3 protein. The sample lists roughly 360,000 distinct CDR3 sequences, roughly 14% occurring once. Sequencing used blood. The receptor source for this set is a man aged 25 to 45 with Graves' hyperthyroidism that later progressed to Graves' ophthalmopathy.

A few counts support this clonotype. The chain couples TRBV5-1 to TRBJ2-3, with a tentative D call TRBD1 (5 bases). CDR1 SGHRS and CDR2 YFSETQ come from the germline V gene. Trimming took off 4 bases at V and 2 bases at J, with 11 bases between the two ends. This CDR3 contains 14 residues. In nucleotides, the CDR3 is TGCGCCAGCAGCGAAGACAGCGACACAGATACGCAGTATTTT. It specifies CASSEDSDTDTQYF.

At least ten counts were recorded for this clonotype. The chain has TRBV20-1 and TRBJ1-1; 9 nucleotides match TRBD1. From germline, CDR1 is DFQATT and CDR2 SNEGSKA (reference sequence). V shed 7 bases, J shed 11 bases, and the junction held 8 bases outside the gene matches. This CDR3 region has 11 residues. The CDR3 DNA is TGCAGTGTTAGCGGGACAGGGCGTGCTTTCTTT. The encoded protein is CSVSGTGRAFF.

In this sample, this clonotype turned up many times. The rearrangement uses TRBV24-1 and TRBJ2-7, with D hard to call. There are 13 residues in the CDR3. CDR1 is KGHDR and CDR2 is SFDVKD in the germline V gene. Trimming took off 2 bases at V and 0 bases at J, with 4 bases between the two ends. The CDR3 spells CATSDSSSYEQYF. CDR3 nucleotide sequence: TGTGCCACCAGTGATTCGAGCTCCTACGAGCAGTACTTC.

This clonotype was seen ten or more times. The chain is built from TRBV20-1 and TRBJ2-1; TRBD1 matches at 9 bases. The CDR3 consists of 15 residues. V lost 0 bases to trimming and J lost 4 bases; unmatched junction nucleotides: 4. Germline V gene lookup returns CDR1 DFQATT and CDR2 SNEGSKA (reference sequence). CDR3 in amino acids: CSAREGTGIYNEQFF. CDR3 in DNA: TGCAGTGCTAGAGAGGGGACAGGGATATACAATGAGCAGTTCTTC.

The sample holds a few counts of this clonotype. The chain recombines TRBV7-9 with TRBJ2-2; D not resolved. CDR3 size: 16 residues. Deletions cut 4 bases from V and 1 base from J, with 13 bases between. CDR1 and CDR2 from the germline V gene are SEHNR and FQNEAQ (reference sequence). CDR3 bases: TGTGCCAGCAGCTCAGAAGCCGACAAGAACACCGGGGAGCTGTTTTTT. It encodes CASSSEADKNTGELFF.